What follows is one T cell receptor (beta chain) and its context. Data came from immunoSEQ multiplex PCR; TCRdb stores just in-frame clones and leaves some out. The table records about 97,000 clones, roughly 94% of them present only once. Germline V lookup: CDR1 KGHSH, CDR2 LQKENI. The CDR3 contains 14 residues. Trimming pared 1 base from V and 5 bases from J, leaving 11 bases between. The record originates from a study of technical replicates of blood from a few donors. The sequence was collected from a human donor in good health. The sequenced sample consisted of T cells isolated from PBMCs. The V and J genes are TRBV18 and TRBJ2-5; the D gene is possibly TRBD1 (5 bases). CDR3 sequence (DNA): TGTGCCAGCTCACCACAAGGGGTCGGGGAGACCCAGTACTTC. Encoded protein: CASSPQGVGETQYF.